Reported below is one TCR beta chain. The germline V gene encodes CDR1 SQVTM and CDR2 ANQGSEA. Trimming cost V 2 bases and J 4 bases, with 12 bases left between them. The CDR3 extends over 14 amino acids. Two negative PCRs, clearance, or symptom resolution had been documented for recovered Cohort 3 donors. The data were taken from a study of blood T cell repertoires in COVID-19. Authors' methods: Estimation of nucleated cell counts was performed using reference gene primer amplification. This table comes from immunoSEQ multiplex PCR, and its TCRdb copy is limited to in-frame clones, with some not included. V and J calls and clone size are copied from that table; D and trimming were computed from the DNA. The table lists some 240,000 clones, approximately 83% of them singletons.

The V call is TRBV29-1, the J call TRBJ2-1, with unresolved D. The origin of this receptor is a man between 50 and 59 years old who had recovered from COVID-19. The sample comprised PBMCs or T cells enriched from blood (not recorded which). The CDR3 region is CSVESAATYNEQFF. The CDR3 DNA follows: TGCAGCGTTGAATCCGCGGCTACTTACAATGAGCAGTTCTTC.